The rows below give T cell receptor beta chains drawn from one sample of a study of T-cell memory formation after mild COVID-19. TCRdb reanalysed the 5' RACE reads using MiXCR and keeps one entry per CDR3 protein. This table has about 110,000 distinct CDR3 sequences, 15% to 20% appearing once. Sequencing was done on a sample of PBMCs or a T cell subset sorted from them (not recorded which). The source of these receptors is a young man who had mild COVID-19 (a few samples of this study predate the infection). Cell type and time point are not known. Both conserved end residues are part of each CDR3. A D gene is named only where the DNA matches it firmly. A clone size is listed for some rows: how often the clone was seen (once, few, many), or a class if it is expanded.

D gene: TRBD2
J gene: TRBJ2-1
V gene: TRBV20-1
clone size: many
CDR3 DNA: TGCAGTGCCAGACGTAGCGGGGGGGCGGATGAGCAGTTCTTC
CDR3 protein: CSARRSGGADEQFF

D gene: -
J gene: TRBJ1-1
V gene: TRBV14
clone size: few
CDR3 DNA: TGTGCCAGCAGCCAACCGACAGGCCCCACTGAAGCTTTCTTT
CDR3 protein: CASSQPTGPTEAFF

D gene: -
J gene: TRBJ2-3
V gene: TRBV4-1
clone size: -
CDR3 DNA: TGCGCCAGCAGCCGGGTTAGACCAGATACGCAGTATTTT
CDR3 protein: CASSRVRPDTQYF

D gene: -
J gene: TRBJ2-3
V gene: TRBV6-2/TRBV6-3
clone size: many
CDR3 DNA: TGTGCCAGCGGCTACGGCCAAACAAGCACAGATACGCAGTATTTT
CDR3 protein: CASGYGQTSTDTQYF

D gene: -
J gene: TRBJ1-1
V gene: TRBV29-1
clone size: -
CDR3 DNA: TGCAGCGTTGAGAGCCAGATTAACACTGAAGCTTTCTTT
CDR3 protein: CSVESQINTEAFF

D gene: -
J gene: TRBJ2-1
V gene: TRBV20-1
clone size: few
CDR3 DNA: TGCAGTGCTACCAGACAGGGAGGTTCCTACAATGAGCAGTTCTTC
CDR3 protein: CSATRQGGSYNEQFF

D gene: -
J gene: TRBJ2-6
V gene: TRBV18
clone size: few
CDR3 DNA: TGTGCCAGCTCACCCCAGGGCGGGGGCCCTGGGGCCAACGTCCTGACTTTC
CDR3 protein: CASSPQGGGPGANVLTF

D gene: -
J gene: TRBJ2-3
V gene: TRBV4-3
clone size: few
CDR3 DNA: TGCGCCAGCAGCCAAGATAGGCTCGCAGATACGCAGTATTTT
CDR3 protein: CASSQDRLADTQYF

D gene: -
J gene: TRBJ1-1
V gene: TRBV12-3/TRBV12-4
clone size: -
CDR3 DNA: TGTGCCAGCAGTTTAGCGATACCGTGGATGAACACTGAAGCTTTCTTT
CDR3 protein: CASSLAIPWMNTEAFF

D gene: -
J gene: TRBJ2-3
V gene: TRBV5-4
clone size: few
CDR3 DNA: TGTGCCAGCAGCATGGACGTCACAGATACGCAGTATTTT
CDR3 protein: CASSMDVTDTQYF